Each of the 16 T cell receptor beta chains below was sequenced from the same sample in a study of blood T cell repertoires in COVID-19. The assay was immunoSEQ multiplex PCR, and TCRdb's table has in-frame clones only and misses some. The sample shows 390,000 or so clones, about 89% of them seen only once. The sequencing input was peripheral blood. The receptors here all came from a woman in her 30s with COVID-19, enrolled during active disease.

J is TRBJ1-3 and V is TRBV21-1. TRBV21-1 is deemed a pseudogene. The CDR3 contains 16 residues. The CDR3 here is CANLFSSRVSGNTIYF. The CDR3 DNA sequence: TGTGCCAACTTATTTTCATCCCGGGTCTCTGGAAACACCATATATTTT.

The J gene is TRBJ2-1, the V gene TRBV30; 7 bases are a match to TRBD2. Germline V CDR1 and CDR2: GTSNPN, SVGIG (reference sequence). The CDR3 totals 14 residues. The V and J ends lost 4 bases and 4 bases, in that order; junction bases with no gene match: 7. The CDR3 protein is CAWTSGILYNEQFF. The CDR3 DNA reads TGTGCCTGGACTAGCGGAATACTATACAATGAGCAGTTCTTC.

The gene calls are TRBV18 and TRBJ2-5, with 9 bases fitting TRBD1. Looked up from germline, CDR1 is KGHSH and CDR2 is LQKENI. V trimming: 3 bases; J trimming: 0 bases; junction bases outside the gene matches: 2. The CDR3 length is 15 residues. CDR3 nucleotide sequence: TGTGCCAGCTCACCCGGGACAGGGAACCAAGAGACCCAGTACTTC. Protein: CASSPGTGNQETQYF.

The rearrangement uses TRBV5-1 and TRBJ2-2; 10 bases are shared with TRBD2. Trimming removed 4 bases from V and 5 bases from J; junction bases left unmatched: 5. Germline CDR1 SGHRS, CDR2 YFSETQ. This CDR3 has 15 residues. The CDR3: CASSASGGATGELFF. The CDR3 DNA reads as TGCGCCAGCAGCGCAAGCGGGGGGGCAACCGGGGAGCTGTTTTTT.

The chain has TRBV11-2 and TRBJ2-7, with 9 bases fitting TRBD2. The V and J ends lost 0 bases and 7 bases, in that order; junction bases with no gene match: 10. Germline CDR1 and CDR2: SGHAT and FQNNGV. The CDR3 extends over 16 amino acids. The CDR3 protein is CASSLDVGGGAREQYF. The CDR3 DNA reads as TGTGCCAGCAGCTTAGACGTCGGCGGGGGGGCGAGGGAGCAGTACTTC.

This clone was counted between two and nine times. The CDR3 nucleotides are TGTGCCAGCAGCTTTACAGGGAGCAAGATCTCCTACAATGAGCAGTTCTTC. Translating gives CASSFTGSKISYNEQFF. The J gene is TRBJ2-1, the V gene TRBV11-2; a possible D gene is TRBD1 (6 bases). The CDR3 consists of 17 residues. V was pared by 3 bases and J by 0 bases, with 15 bases between. Germline CDR1 is SGHAT and CDR2 is FQNNGV.

The J gene is TRBJ1-4, the V gene TRBV10-3; D ambiguous. This CDR3 has 15 residues. Germline V gives CDR1 ENHRY, CDR2 SYGVKD. Trimming took off 0 bases at V and 6 bases at J, with 11 bases between the two ends. The CDR3 nucleotides are TGTGCCATCAGTGAGTCCCAGCGGGCCGATGAAAAACTGTTTTTT. Its translation is CAISESQRADEKLFF.

The J gene is TRBJ2-3, the V gene TRBV27, with a tentative D call TRBD1 (6 bases). The CDR3 is 16 amino acids. CDR1 and CDR2 (germline): MNHEY, SMNVEV (reference sequence). Trimming cost V 4 bases and J 1 base, with 15 bases left between them. CDR3 DNA sequence: TGTGCCAGCAGTTCCACAGGGACGAGCGGCACAGATACGCAGTATTTT. This sequence encodes CASSSTGTSGTDTQYF.

This sequence joins TRBV16 and TRBJ2-7; 8 bases match TRBD2. V lost 0 bases and J lost 0; bases outside the gene matches: 4. Germline V CDR1 and CDR2: KGHSY, FQNENV. The CDR3 has 16 residues. CDR3 amino acids: CASSQSGAGDSYEQYF. The CDR3 nucleotides are TGTGCCAGCAGCCAATCCGGAGCGGGAGACTCCTACGAGCAGTACTTC.

The chain recombines TRBV18 with TRBJ2-7; 9 bases match TRBD1. Trimming cost V 3 bases and J 2 bases; bases outside gene matches: 5. The CDR3 runs 15 residues. Germline V gene data show CDR1 as KGHSH and CDR2 as LQKENI. CDR3 nucleotides: TGTGCCAGCTCACCGCAAAACAGGGGGCCCTACGAGCAGTACTTC. Its protein is CASSPQNRGPYEQYF. Variable domain in full (rest from reference TRBV18 and TRBJ2-7): NAGVMQNPRHLVRRRGQEARLRCSPMKGHSHVYWYRQLPEEGLKFMVYLQKENIIDESGMPKERFSAEFPKEGPSILRIQQVVRGDSAAYFCASSPQNRGPYEQYFGPGTRLTVT.

The chain employs TRBV28 and TRBJ2-7, with 9 bases identical to TRBD2. This CDR3 comprises 14 residues. In germline, CDR1 is MDHEN, CDR2 SYDVKM. With V trimmed by 8 bases and J by 0 bases, 5 bases remained unmatched. The CDR3 DNA sequence: TGTGCCAGCCGGGCGGGGGGGAGCTCCTACGAGCAGTACTTC. Its translation: CASRAGGSSYEQYF.

The chain links TRBV9 to TRBJ2-3; 11 bases match TRBD2. Germline assignment: CDR1 SGDLS and CDR2 YYNGEE. V lost 4 bases and J lost 5; bases outside the gene matches: 9. This CDR3 has 16 residues. This chain's CDR3 is CASSYRVAGGQDTQYF. CDR3 DNA: TGTGCCAGCAGCTATAGGGTAGCGGGAGGGCAAGATACGCAGTATTTT.

The chain links TRBV6-4 to TRBJ2-5; maybe TRBD2 (7 bases). Germline lookup yields CDR1 MRHNA and CDR2 SNTAGT. The CDR3 contains 17 residues. Trimming took off 0 bases at V and 0 bases at J, with 14 bases between the two ends. The CDR3 nucleotides are TGTGCCAGCAGTGACTCTTTGCGGGGGCCTAACCAAGAGACCCAGTACTTC. This codes for CASSDSLRGPNQETQYF.

The chain links TRBV28 to TRBJ2-7; 9 bases agree with TRBD1. The CDR3 length is 15 residues. The V segment lost 7 bases and the J segment 0 bases; nucleotides outside the gene matches: 7. Germline V gives CDR1 MDHEN, CDR2 SYDVKM. For the CDR3, the DNA is TGTGCCAGCACCAAACAGGGGGCGGGCTCCTACGAGCAGTACTTC. As protein: CASTKQGAGSYEQYF.

The J gene is TRBJ1-3, the V gene TRBV7-9, with 7 bases identical to TRBD1. With 5 bases clipped from V and 1 base from J, the junction kept 2 bases outside the gene matches. The CDR3 length is 14 residues. Germline V gives CDR1 SEHNR, CDR2 FQNEAQ (reference sequence). Here the CDR3 reads CASSLGQSGNTIYF. The CDR3 nucleotides read TGTGCCAGCAGCCTGGGACAGTCTGGAAACACCATATATTTT.

The chain uses TRBV4-1 and TRBJ2-7; 7 bases match TRBD1. The CDR3 length is 15 residues. The J segment lost 3 bases and the V segment lost 4 bases, leaving 9 bases of the junction unmatched. CDR1 and CDR2 (germline): MGHRA, YSYEKL. CDR3 residues: CASSLPGQRNYEQYF. The CDR3 nucleotides are TGCGCCAGCAGCCTTCCGGGACAGAGAAACTACGAGCAGTACTTC.